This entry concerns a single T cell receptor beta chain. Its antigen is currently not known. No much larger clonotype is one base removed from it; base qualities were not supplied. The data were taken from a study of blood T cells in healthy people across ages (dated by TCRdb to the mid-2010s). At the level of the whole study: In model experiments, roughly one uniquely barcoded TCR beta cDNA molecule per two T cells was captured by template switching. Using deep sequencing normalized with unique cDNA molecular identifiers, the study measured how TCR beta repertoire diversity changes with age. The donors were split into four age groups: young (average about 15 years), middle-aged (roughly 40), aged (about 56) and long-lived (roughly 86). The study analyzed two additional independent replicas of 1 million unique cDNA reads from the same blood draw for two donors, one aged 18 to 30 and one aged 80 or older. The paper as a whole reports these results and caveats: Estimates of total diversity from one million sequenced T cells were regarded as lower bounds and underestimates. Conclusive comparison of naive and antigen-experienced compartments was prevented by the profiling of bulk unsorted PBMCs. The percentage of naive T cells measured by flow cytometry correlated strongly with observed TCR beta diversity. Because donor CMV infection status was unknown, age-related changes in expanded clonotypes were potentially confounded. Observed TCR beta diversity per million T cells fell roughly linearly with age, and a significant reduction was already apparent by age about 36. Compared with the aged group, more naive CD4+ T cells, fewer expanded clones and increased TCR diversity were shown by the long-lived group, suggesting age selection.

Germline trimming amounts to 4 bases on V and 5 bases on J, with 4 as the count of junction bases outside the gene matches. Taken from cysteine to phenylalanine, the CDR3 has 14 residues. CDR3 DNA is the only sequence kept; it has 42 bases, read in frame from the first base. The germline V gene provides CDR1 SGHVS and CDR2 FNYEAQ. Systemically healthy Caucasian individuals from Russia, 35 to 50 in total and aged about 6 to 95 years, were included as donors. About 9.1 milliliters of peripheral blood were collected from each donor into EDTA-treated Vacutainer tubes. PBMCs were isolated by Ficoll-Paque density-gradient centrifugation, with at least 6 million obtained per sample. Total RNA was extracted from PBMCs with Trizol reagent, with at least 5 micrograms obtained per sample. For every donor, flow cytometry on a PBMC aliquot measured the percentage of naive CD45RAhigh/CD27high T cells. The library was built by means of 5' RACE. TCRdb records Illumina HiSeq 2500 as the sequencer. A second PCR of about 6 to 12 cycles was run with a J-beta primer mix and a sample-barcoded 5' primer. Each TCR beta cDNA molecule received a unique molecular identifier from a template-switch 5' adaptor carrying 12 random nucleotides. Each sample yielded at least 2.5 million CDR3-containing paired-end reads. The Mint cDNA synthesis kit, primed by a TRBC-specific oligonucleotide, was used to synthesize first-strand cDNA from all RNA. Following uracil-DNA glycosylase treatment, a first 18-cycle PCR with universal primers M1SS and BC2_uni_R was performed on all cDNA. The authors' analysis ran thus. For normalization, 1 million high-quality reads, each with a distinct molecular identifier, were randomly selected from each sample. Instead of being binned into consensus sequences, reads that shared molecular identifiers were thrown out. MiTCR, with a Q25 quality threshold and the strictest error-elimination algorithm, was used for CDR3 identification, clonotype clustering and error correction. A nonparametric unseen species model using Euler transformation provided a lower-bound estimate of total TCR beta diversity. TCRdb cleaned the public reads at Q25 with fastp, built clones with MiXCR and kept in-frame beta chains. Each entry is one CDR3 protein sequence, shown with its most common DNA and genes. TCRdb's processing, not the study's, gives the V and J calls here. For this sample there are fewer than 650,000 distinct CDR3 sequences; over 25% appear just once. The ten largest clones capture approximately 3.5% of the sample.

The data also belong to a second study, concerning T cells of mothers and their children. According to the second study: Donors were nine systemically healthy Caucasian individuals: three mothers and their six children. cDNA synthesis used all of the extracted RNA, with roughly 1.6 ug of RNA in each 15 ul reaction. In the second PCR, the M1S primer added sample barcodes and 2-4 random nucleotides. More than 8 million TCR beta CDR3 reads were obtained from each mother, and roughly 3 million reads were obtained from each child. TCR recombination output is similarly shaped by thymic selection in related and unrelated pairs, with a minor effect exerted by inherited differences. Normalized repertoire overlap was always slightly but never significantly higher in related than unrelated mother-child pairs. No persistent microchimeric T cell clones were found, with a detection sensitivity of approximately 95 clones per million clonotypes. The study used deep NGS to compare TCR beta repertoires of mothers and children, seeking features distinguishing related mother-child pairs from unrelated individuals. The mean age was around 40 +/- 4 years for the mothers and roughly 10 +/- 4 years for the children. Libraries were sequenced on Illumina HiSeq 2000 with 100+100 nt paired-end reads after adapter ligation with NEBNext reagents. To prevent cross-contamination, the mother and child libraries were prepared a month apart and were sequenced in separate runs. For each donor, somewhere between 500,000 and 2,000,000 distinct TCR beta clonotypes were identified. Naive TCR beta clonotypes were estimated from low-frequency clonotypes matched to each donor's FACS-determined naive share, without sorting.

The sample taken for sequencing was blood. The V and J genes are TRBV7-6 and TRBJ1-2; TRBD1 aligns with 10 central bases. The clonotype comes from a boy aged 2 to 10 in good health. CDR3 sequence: CASSWDRGAYGYTF. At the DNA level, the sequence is TGTGCCAGCAGCTGGGACAGGGGTGCTTATGGCTACACCTTC.